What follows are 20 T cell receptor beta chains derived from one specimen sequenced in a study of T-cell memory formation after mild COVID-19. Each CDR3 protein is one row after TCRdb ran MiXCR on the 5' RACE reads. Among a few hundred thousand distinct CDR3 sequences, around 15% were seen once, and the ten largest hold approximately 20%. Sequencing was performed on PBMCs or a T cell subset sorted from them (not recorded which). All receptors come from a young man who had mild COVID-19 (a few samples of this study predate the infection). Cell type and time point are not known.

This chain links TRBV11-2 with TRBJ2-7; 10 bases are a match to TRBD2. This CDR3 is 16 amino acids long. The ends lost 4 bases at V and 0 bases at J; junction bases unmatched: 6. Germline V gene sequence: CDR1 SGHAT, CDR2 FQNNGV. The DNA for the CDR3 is TGTGCCAGCAGCTCAGGGACTAGCGCCAGCTCCTACGAGCAGTACTTC. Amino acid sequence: CASSSGTSASSYEQYF.

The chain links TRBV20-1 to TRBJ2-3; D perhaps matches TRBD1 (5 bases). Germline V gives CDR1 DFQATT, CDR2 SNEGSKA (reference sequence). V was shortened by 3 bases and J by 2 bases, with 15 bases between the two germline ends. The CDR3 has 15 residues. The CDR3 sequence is CSASNPLTATDTQYF. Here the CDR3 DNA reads TGCAGTGCTAGCAACCCGTTGACAGCCACAGATACGCAGTATTTT.

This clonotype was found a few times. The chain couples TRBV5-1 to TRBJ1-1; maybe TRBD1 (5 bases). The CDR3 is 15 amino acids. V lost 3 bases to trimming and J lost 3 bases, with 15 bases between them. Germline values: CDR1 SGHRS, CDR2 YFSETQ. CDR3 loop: CASSWDGCGYTEAFF. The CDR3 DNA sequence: TGCGCCAGCAGCTGGGACGGATGCGGTTACACTGAAGCTTTCTTT. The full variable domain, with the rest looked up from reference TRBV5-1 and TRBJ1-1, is KAGVTQTPRYLIKTRGQQVTLSCSPISGHRSVSWYQQTPGQGLQFLFEYFSETQRNKGNFPGRFSGRQFSNSRSEMNVSTLELGDSALYLCASSWDGCGYTEAFFGQGTRLTVV.

CDR3 in DNA: TGTGCCTGGAGTCTCCGGGGGGGCCTGGCGTGGGAGCAGTACTTC. Encoded protein: CAWSLRGGLAWEQYF. This chain joins TRBV30 and TRBJ2-7; 8 nucleotides match TRBD2. Germline V gene lookup returns CDR1 GTSNPN and CDR2 SVGIG (reference sequence). V gave up 2 bases and J gave up 7 bases; unmatched junction bases: 13. This CDR3 has 15 residues.

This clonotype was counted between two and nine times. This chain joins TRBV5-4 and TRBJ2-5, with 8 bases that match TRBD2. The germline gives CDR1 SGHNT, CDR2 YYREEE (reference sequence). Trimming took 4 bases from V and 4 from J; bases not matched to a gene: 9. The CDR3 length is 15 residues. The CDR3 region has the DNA TGTGCCAGCAGCCCCGGGGGGGCCGGTTTAGAGACCCAGTACTTC. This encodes CASSPGGAGLETQYF.

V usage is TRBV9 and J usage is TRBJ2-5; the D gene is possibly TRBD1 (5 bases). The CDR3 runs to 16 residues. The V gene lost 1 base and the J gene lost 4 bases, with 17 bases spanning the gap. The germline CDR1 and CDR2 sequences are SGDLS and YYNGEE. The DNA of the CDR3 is TGTGCCAGCAGCGTAACCCACAGGAAATTCGGAGAGACCCAGTACTTC. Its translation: CASSVTHRKFGETQYF.

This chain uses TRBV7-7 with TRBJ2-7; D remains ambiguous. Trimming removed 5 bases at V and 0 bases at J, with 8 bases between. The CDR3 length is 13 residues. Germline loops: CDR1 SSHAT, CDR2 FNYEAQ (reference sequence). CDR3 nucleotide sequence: TGTGCCAGCAGCCTTCAGATCTCCTACGAGCAGTACTTC. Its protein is CASSLQISYEQYF. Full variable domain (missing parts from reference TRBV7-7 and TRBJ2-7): GAGVSQSPRYKVTKRGQDVTLRCDPISSHATLYWYQQALGQGPEFLTYFNYEAQPDKSGLPSDRFSAERPEGSISTLTIQRTEQRDSAMYRCASSLQISYEQYFGPGTRLTVT.

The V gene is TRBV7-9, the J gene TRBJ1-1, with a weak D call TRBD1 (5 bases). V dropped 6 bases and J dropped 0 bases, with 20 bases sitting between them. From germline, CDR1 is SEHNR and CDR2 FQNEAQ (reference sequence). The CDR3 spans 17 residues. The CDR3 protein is CASRTTKSGLMNTEAFF. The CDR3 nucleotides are TGTGCCAGCAGAACGACAAAATCAGGGTTAATGAACACTGAAGCTTTCTTT.

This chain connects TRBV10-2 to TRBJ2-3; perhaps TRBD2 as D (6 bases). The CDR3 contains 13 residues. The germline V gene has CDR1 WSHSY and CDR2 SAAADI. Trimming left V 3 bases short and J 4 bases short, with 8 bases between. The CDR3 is CASSDQRADTQYF. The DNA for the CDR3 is TGCGCCAGCAGTGATCAGCGGGCAGATACGCAGTATTTT.

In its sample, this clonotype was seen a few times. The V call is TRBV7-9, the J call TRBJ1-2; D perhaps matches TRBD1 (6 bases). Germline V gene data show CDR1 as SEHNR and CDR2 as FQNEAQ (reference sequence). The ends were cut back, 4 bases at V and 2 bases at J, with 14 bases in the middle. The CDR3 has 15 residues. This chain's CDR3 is CASSSGGRGNYGYTF. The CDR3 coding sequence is TGTGCCAGCAGCTCCGGCGGTAGGGGGAACTATGGCTACACCTTC.

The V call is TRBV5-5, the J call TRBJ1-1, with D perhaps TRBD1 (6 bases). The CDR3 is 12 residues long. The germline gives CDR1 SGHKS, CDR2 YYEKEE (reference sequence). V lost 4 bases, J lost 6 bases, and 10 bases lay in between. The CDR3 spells CASSTGTPEAFF. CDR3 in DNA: TGTGCCAGCAGCACCGGGACACCTGAAGCTTTCTTT.

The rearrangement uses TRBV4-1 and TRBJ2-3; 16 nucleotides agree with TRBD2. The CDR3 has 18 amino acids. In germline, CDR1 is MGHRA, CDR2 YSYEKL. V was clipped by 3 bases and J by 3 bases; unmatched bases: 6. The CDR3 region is CASSHGTSGGASTDTQYF. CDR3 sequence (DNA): TGCGCCAGCAGCCATGGGACTAGCGGGGGGGCCTCTACAGATACGCAGTATTTT.

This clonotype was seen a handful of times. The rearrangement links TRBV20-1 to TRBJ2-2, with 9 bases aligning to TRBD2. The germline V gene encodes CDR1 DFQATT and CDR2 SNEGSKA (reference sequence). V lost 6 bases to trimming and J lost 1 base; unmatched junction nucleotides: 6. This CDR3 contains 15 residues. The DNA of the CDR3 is TGCAGTGCCACCGGCGGGGGGGGGAACACCGGGGAGCTGTTTTTT. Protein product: CSATGGGGNTGELFF.

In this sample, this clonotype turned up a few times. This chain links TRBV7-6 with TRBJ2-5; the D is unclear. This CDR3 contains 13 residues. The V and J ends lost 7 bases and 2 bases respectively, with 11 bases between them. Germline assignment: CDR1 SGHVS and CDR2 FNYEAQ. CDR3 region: CASNPGTQETQYF. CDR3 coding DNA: TGTGCCAGCAACCCGGGCACACAAGAGACCCAGTACTTC.

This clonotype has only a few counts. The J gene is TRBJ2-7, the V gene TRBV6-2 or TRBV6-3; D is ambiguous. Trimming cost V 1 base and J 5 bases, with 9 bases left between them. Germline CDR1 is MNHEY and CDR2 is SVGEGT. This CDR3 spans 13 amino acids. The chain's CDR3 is CASSYYFSDEQYF. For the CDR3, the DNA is TGTGCCAGCAGTTACTACTTCAGCGACGAGCAGTACTTC.

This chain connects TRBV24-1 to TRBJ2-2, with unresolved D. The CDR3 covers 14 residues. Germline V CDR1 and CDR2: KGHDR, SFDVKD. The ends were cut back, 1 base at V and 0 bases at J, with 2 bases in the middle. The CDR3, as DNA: TGTGCCACCAGTGATTTCCCGAACACCGGGGAGCTGTTTTTT. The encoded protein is CATSDFPNTGELFF.

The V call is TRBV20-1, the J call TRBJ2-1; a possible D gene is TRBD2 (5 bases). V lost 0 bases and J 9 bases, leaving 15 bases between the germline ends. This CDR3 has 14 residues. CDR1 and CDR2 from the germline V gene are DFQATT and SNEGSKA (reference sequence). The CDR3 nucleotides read TGCAGTGCTAGAGAGGAGGTAGGATTGGGTGAGCAGTTCTTC. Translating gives CSAREEVGLGEQFF.

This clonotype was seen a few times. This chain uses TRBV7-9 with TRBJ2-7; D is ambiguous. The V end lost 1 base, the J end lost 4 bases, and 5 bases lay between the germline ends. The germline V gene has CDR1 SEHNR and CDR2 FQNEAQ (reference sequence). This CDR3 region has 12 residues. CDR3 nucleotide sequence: TGTGCCAGCAGCTTAGGGCGATACGAGCAGTACGTC. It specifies CASSLGRYEQYV.

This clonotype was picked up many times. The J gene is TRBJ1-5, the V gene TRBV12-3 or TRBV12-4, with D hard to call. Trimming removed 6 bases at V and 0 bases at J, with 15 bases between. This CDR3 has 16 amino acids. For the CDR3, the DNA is TGTGCCAGCAGGGTTGAAGGACCTTATAGCAATCAGCCCCAGCATTTT. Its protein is CASRVEGPYSNQPQHF.

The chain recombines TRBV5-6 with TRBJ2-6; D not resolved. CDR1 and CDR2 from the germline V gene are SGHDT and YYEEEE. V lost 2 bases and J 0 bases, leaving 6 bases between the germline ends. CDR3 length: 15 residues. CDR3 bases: TGTGCCAGCAGCTTTAGGCACTCTGGGGCCAACGTCCTGACTTTC. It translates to CASSFRHSGANVLTF.